This T cell receptor beta chain was sequenced for a study of vaccination and CD4 T cells after COVID-19. Cultured CD4+ T cell DNA was sequenced using the Oncomine TCR Beta short-read assay. Each CDR3 protein gets one entry after TCRdb re-called the PCR reads with MiXCR. The table includes more than 20,000 distinct CDR3 sequences, 45% to 50% detected once. The CDR3 extends over 15 amino acids. Germline assignment: CDR1 DFQATT and CDR2 SNEGSKA (reference sequence). Treatment: roughly nine-day PBMC culture with coronavirus spike peptide pools or control peptides (ViraFEST assay). Expansion of antigen-specific T cells with peptide pools by ViraFEST preceded sequencing of TCRs. As for this clonotype: Its antigen is still unknown. One end of the junction varies from germline; a read error may be responsible.

This chain joins TRBV20-1 and TRBJ2-7; D is unclear. The source material was CD4+ T cells from blood, cultured in vitro. The source is a human donor who had recovered from COVID-19. The DNA of the CDR3 is TGCAGTGCTAGAGCTGACCGGCTGGCCGTCTACGGGCAGTACTTC. This codes for CSARADRLAVYGQYF.